Listed below are T cell receptor beta chains from one sample, sequenced in a study of blood T cell repertoires in COVID-19. Clones were read by immunoSEQ multiplex PCR, and TCRdb kept only the in-frame ones, dropping some. In the table there are more than 55,000 clones, 60% to 80% of which are singletons. The sample was peripheral blood. The receptor source for this set is a man in his 60s with acute or convalescent COVID-19. Each CDR3 is given with its conserved first and last residue. The D gene is left open where the match is weak. Clone size is shown for a subset of rows, as once, few, many or a class of expanded clone.

V gene	clone size	D gene	J gene	CDR3 protein	CDR3 DNA
TRBV7-9	.	.	TRBJ1-2	CASSVFGDNYGYTF	TGTGCCAGTTCAGTTTTCGGGGATAACTATGGCTACACCTTC
TRBV19	.	TRBD1	TRBJ1-4	CASSSTGTGEEKLFF	TGTGCCAGTAGTAGCACCGGGACAGGGGAAGAAAAACTGTTTTTT
TRBV7-9	.	TRBD1	TRBJ1-6	CASSRLGTGDSPLHF	TGTGCCAGCAGCCGCCTCGGGACAGGGGACTCACCCCTCCACTTT
TRBV28	.	.	TRBJ1-1	CASSPPPGDEAFF	TGTGCCAGCAGCCCTCCACCCGGGGATGAAGCTTTCTTT
TRBV4-2	.	.	TRBJ2-5	CASSQDFQRGETQYF	TGTGCCAGCAGCCAAGATTTCCAGCGAGGGGAGACCCAGTACTTC
TRBV2	.	.	TRBJ1-1	CASRPEGFGEAFF	TGTGCCAGCAGGCCGGAGGGGTTCGGGGAAGCTTTCTTT
TRBV24-1	.	.	TRBJ2-4	CATSDPGVRDIQYF	TGTGCCACCAGTGATCCAGGGGTACGGGACATTCAGTACTTC
TRBV7-9	.	TRBD1	TRBJ2-5	CASSILRQGYQETQYF	TGTGCCAGCAGCATTCTTAGACAGGGGTACCAAGAGACCCAGTACTTC
TRBV7-2	.	.	TRBJ2-2	CASTLQGGNTGELFF	TGTGCCAGCACCCTCCAGGGGGGGAACACCGGGGAGCTGTTTTTT
TRBV6-1	.	.	TRBJ1-2	CASSEVTGEDGYTF	TGTGCCAGCAGTGAAGTTACTGGGGAGGATGGCTACACCTTC
TRBV27	.	.	TRBJ1-5	CASSQDFTSNQPQHF	TGTGCCAGCAGTCAGGATTTCACCAGCAATCAGCCCCAGCATTTT
TRBV5-4	few	TRBD2	TRBJ2-2	CASSLKGLAVGAGELFF	TGTGCCAGCAGCTTGAAGGGACTAGCGGTGGGGGCCGGGGAGCTGTTTTTT
TRBV18	.	.	TRBJ1-2	CASSPNRETGYTF	TGTGCCAGCTCACCGAACAGGGAGACGGGCTACACCTTC
TRBV29-1	.	.	TRBJ2-5	CSVEAQGRETQYF	TGCAGCGTTGAAGCCCAGGGGCGAGAGACCCAGTACTTC
TRBV5-1	.	.	TRBJ1-2	CASSFGEVTYGYTF	TGCGCCAGCAGCTTCGGGGAGGTTACCTATGGCTACACCTTC
TRBV18	.	.	TRBJ1-4	CASSGRLNEKLFF	TGTGCCAGCTCAGGCAGGCTTAATGAAAAACTGTTTTTT
TRBV30	.	.	TRBJ2-7	CAWSPRGGTAPYEQYF	TGTGCCTGGAGTCCACGAGGAGGGACAGCTCCCTACGAGCAGTACTTC
TRBV6-5	.	.	TRBJ2-1	CASQGAPGNPNEQFF	TGTGCCAGCCAAGGGGCGCCGGGCAATCCCAATGAGCAGTTCTTC
TRBV14	.	.	TRBJ1-2	CASSREQNYGYTF	TGTGCCAGCAGCCGGGAGCAAAACTATGGCTACACCTTC
TRBV24-1	.	TRBD1	TRBJ1-5	CATSDSDRGLVNQPQHF	TGTGCCACCAGTGATTCGGACAGGGGGCTCGTCAATCAGCCCCAGCATTTT
TRBV4-1	.	.	TRBJ2-5	CASSSPTRGETQYF	TGCGCCAGCAGCTCTCCGACTAGAGGGGAGACCCAGTACTTC
TRBV30	.	TRBD1	TRBJ1-1	CAWTWDRNMNTEAFF	TGTGCCTGGACCTGGGACAGAAACATGAACACTGAAGCTTTCTTT
TRBV30	.	.	TRBJ1-5	CAWSVLGTQDQPQHF	TGTGCCTGGAGTGTACTAGGGACACAAGATCAGCCCCAGCATTTT
TRBV7-2	.	TRBD2	TRBJ2-5	CASSSSSGGAKTQYF	TGTGCCAGCAGCTCCTCTAGCGGGGGGGCGAAGACCCAGTACTTC
TRBV10-3	.	.	TRBJ1-3	CAINSDSNMGNTIYF	TGTGCCATCAACTCGGACAGCAACATGGGAAACACCATATATTTT
TRBV27	.	.	TRBJ1-1	CASNLKGESEAFF	TGTGCCAGCAATCTCAAAGGAGAATCTGAAGCTTTCTTT
TRBV11-2	.	TRBD1	TRBJ1-5	CASSLGDREGQPQHF	TGTGCCAGCAGCTTAGGGGACAGGGAAGGTCAGCCCCAGCATTTT
TRBV18	.	TRBD1	TRBJ2-5	CASSTDRDETQYF	TGTGCCAGCTCGACCGACAGGGACGAGACCCAGTACTTC
TRBV9	.	.	TRBJ1-2	CASSAQRGSNYGYTF	TGTGCCAGCAGCGCACAAAGGGGGTCTAACTATGGCTACACCTTC
TRBV7-9	.	TRBD1	TRBJ1-1	CASSPRDRRNTEAFF	TGTGCCAGCAGCCCGCGGGACAGGAGGAACACTGAAGCTTTCTTT
TRBV18	few	.	TRBJ2-7	CASSSLAGTYEQYF	TGTGCCAGCTCCTCTTTGGCGGGGACCTACGAGCAGTACTTC
TRBV4-2	.	TRBD2	TRBJ2-3	CASSQDLATQGGGVLRDTQYF	TGTGCCAGCAGCCAAGATCTGGCGACCCAGGGCGGGGGGGTTTTGCGAGATACGCAGTATTTT
TRBV5-1	.	TRBD1	TRBJ1-2	CASSPGISGQGNGYTF	TGCGCCAGCAGCCCAGGTATATCGGGACAGGGCAATGGCTACACCTTC
TRBV12-3/TRBV12-4	once	TRBD1	TRBJ1-6	CASSRTGNSPLHF	TGTGCCAGCAGTCGGACAGGGAATTCACCCCTCCACTTT
TRBV7-8	.	TRBD2	TRBJ2-7	CASSSREGSYEQYF	TGTGCCAGCAGCTCCAGGGAGGGCTCCTACGAGCAGTACTTC